The T cell receptor (beta chain) under discussion was sequenced for a study of Ad26.COV2.S vaccination and SARS-CoV-2 variants. The germline V gene encodes CDR1 SEHNR and CDR2 FQNEAQ (reference sequence). The trim removed 3 bases at V and 4 bases at J, leaving 11 bases unmatched. This CDR3 has 17 amino acids. Sequencing was performed with immunoSEQ multiplex PCR; in TCRdb, only in-frame clones are kept and a portion is missing. Of approximately 340,000 clones listed, under 95% are singletons. The sequence derives from a human donor who had recovered from COVID-19. The rearrangement links TRBV7-9 to TRBJ2-1; 8 bases are a match to TRBD2. The sequenced sample was peripheral blood, obtained after recovery from COVID-19. In nucleotides, the CDR3 is TGTGCCAGCAGCTTTAGTGTAAAGCGGGGGCCGTACAATGAGCAGTTCTTC. It yields the protein CASSFSVKRGPYNEQFF.